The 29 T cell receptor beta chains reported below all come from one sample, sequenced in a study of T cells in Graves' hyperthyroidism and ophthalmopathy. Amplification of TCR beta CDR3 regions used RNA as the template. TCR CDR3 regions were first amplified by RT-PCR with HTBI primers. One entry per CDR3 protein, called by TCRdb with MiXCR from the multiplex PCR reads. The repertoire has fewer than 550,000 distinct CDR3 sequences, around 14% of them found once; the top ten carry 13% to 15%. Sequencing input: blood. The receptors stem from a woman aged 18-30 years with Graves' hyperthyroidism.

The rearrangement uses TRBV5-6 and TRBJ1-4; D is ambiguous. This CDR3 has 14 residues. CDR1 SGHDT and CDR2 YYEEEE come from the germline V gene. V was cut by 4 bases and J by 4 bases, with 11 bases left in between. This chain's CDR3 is CASSLDQFNEKLFF. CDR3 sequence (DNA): TGTGCCAGCAGCCTGGATCAGTTTAATGAAAAACTGTTTTTT.

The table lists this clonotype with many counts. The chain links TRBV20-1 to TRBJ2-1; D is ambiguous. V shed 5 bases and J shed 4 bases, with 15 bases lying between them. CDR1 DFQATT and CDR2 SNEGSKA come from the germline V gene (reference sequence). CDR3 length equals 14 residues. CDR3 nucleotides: TGCAGTGCTTATTCACCCCTGGGTTACAATGAGCAGTTCTTC. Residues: CSAYSPLGYNEQFF.

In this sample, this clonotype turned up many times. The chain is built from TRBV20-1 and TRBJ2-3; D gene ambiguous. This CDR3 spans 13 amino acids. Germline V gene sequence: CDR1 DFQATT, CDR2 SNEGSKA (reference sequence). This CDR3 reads CSRLVFGSDTQYF. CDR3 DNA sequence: TGCAGCAGGCTTGTTTTTGGGTCAGATACGCAGTATTTT.

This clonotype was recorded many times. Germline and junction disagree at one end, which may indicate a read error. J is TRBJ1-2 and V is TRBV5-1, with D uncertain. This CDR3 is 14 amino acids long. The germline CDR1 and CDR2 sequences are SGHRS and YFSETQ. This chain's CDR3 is CASNLIPQSSGYTF. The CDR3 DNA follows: TGCGCCAGCAACTTGATACCTCAGTCCAGTGGCTACACCTTC.

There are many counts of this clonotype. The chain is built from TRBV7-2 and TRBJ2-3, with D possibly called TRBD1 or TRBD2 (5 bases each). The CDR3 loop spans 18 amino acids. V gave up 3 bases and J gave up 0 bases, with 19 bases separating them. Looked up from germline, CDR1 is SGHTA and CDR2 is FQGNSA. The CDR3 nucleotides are TGTGCCAGCAGCTTCATAAAATACTGGGACCCTAGCACAGATACGCAGTATTTT. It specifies CASSFIKYWDPSTDTQYF.

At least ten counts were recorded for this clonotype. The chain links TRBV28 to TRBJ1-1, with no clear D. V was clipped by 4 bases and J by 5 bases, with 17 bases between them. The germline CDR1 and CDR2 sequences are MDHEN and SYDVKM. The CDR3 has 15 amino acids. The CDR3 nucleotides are TGTGCCAGCAGTTCGCCCGCCGGCCACAAAACTGAAGCTTTCTTT. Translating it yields CASSSPAGHKTEAFF.

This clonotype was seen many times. The CDR3 protein is CASNSFTGNTEAFF. The CDR3 DNA reads TGTGCCAGCAACTCTTTTACAGGGAACACTGAAGCTTTCTTT. The chain employs TRBV28 and TRBJ1-1; D is perhaps TRBD1 (5 bases). The CDR3 runs 14 residues. In germline, CDR1 is MDHEN, CDR2 SYDVKM. V was pared by 7 bases and J by 1 base, with 13 bases between.

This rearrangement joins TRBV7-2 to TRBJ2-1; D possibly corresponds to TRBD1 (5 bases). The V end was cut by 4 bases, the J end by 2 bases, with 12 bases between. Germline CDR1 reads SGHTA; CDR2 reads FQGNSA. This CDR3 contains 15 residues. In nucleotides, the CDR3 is TGTGCCAGCAGCTCCGGTACAGGTACCTACAATGAGCAGTTCTTC. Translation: CASSSGTGTYNEQFF.

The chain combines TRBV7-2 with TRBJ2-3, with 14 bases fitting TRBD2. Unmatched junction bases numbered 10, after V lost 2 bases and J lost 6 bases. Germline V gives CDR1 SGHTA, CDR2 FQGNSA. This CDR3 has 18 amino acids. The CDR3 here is CASSLLATGLAGVDTQYF. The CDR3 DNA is TGTGCCAGCAGCTTATTGGCCACGGGACTAGCGGGAGTCGATACGCAGTATTTT.

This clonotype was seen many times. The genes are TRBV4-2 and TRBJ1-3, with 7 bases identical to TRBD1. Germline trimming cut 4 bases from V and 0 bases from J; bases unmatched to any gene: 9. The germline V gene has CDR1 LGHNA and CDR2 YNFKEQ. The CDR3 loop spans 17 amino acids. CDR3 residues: CASSLGTAGPSGNTIYF. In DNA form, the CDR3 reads TGTGCCAGCAGCCTTGGGACAGCGGGTCCCTCTGGAAACACCATATATTTT.

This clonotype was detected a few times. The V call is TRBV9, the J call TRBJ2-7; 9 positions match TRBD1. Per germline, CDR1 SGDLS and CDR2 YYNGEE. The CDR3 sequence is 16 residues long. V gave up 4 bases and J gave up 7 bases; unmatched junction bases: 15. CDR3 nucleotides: TGTGCCAGCAGCATAAACCCGGGACAGGGAACCGGGGAGCAGTACTTC. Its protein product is CASSINPGQGTGEQYF.

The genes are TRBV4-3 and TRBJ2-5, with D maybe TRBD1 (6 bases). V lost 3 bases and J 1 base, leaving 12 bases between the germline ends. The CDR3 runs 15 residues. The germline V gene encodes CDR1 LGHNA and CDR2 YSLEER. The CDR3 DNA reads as TGCGCCAGCAGCCAGCAGGGGACATTCCAAGAGACCCAGTACTTC. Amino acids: CASSQQGTFQETQYF.

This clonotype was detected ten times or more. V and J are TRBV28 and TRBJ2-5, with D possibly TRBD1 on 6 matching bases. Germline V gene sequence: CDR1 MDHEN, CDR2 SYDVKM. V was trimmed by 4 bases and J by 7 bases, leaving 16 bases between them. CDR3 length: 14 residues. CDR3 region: CASSSTGTLGTQYF. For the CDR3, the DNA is TGTGCCAGCAGTTCAACCGGGACACTGGGGACCCAGTACTTC.

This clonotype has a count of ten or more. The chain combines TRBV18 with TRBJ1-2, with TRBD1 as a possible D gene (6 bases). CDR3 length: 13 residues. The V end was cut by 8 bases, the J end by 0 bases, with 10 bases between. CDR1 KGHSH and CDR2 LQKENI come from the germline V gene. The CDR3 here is CASGTTANYGYTF. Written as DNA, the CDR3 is TGTGCCAGCGGGACAACAGCTAACTATGGCTACACCTTC.

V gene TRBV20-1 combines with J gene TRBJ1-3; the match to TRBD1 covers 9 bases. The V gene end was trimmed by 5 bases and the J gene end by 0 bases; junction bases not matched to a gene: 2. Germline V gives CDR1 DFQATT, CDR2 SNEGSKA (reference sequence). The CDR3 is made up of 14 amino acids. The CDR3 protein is CSAGQGSSGNTIYF. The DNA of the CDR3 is TGCAGTGCTGGACAGGGGAGCTCTGGAAACACCATATATTTT.

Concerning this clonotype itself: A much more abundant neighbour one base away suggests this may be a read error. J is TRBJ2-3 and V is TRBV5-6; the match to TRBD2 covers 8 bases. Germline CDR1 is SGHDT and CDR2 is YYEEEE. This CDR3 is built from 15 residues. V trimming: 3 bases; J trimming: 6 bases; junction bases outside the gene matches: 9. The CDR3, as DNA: TGTGCCAGCAGCTCGGGACTAGAGGACTCCGATACGCAGTATTTT. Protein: CASSSGLEDSDTQYF.

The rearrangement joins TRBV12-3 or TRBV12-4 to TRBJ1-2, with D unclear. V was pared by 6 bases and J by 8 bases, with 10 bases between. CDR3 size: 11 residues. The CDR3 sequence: CASRRPRGYTF. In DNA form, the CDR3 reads TGTGCCAGCAGGCGTCCGAGAGGCTACACCTTC.

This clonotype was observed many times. This chain's CDR3 is CASSPWTGLLDTQYF. The CDR3 coding sequence is TGTGCCAGCAGCCCATGGACAGGGTTACTAGATACGCAGTATTTT. The V gene is TRBV3-1, the J gene TRBJ2-3, with TRBD1 identical over 8 bases. Germline trimming cut 4 bases from V and 5 bases from J; bases unmatched to any gene: 8. The V gene's germline CDR1 is LGHDT and CDR2 YNNKEL (reference sequence). The CDR3 runs 15 residues.

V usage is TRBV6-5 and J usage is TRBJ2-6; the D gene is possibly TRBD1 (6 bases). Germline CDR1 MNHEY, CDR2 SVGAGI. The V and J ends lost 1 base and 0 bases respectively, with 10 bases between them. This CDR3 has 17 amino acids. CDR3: CASSYLGASSGANVLTF. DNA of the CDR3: TGTGCCAGCAGTTACTTGGGGGCCAGCTCTGGGGCCAACGTCCTGACTTTC.

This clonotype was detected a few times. The CDR3 region has the DNA TGCAGTGCCCACGGTCCCCAGGGGGGGCTTCATCAGCCCCAGCATTTT. Its translation: CSAHGPQGGLHQPQHF. The chain links TRBV20-1 to TRBJ1-5, with 7 bases aligning to TRBD1. The CDR3 is made up of 16 amino acids. CDR1 is DFQATT, CDR2 SNEGSKA, per germline (reference sequence). After removal of 6 bases from V and 5 bases from J, the junction contained 16 bases not matched to a gene.

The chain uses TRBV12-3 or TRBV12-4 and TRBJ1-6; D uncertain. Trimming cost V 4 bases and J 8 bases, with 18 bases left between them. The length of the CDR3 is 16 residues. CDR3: CASSSQRVHSYSPLHF. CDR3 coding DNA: TGTGCCAGCAGTTCACAAAGGGTACATTCTTATTCACCCCTCCACTTT.

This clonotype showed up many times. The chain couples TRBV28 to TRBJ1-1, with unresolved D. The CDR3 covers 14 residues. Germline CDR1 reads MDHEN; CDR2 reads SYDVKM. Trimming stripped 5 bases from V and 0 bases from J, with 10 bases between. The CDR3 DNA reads TGTGCCAGCAGTCCACCACCTTTGAACACTGAAGCTTTCTTT. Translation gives CASSPPPLNTEAFF.

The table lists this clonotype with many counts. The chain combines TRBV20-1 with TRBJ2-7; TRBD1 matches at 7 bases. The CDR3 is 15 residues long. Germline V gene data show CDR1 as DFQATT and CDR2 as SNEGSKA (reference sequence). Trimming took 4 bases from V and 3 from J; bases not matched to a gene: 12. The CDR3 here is CSATPRGSSLYEQYF. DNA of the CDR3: TGCAGTGCTACCCCCAGGGGGTCATCGCTCTACGAGCAGTACTTC.

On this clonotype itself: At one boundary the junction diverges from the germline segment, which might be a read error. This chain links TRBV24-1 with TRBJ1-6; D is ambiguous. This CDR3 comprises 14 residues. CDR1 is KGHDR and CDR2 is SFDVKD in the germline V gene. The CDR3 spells CATSDCGETLVENF. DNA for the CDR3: TGTGCCACCAGTGATTGTGGAGAGACGTTGGTGGAGAACTTT.

CDR3 loop: CASSLGGGTSGSMATQYF. DNA for the CDR3: TGTGCCAGCAGCTTAGGGGGGGGGACTAGCGGGAGTATGGCTACGCAGTATTTT. V usage is TRBV7-2 and J usage is TRBJ2-3; 14 bases are shared with TRBD2. The V gene end was trimmed by 1 base and the J gene end by 8 bases; junction bases not matched to a gene: 11. Per the germline V gene, CDR1 is SGHTA and CDR2 is FQGNSA. The CDR3 is 18 amino acids. The whole variable domain, remainder taken from reference TRBV7-2 and TRBJ2-3, is GAGVSQSPSNKVTEKGKDVELRCDPISGHTALYWYRQSLGQGLEFLIYFQGNSAPDKSGLPSDRFSAERTGGSVSTLTIQRTQQEDSAVYLCASSLGGGTSGSMATQYFGPGTRLTVL.

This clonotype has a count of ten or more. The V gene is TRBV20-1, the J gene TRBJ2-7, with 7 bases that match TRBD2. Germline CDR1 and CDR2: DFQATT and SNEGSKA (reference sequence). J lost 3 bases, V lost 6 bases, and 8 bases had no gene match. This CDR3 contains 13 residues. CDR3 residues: CSAPPTSDYEQYF. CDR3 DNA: TGCAGTGCCCCCCCCACTAGCGACTACGAGCAGTACTTC.

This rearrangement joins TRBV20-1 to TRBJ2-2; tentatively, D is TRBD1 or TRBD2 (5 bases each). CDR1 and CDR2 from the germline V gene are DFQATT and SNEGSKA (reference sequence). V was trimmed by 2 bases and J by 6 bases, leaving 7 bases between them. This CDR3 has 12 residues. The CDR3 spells CSARQGPGELFF. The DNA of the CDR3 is TGCAGTGCTAGACAGGGACCCGGGGAGCTGTTTTTT.

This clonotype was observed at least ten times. The CDR3 coding sequence is TGCAGTGCTAGAGATTGGGACAGGGGAGGGAATCAGCCCCAGCATTTT. Translation: CSARDWDRGGNQPQHF. V is TRBV20-1 and J is TRBJ1-5; 10 positions match TRBD1. Germline CDR1 is DFQATT and CDR2 is SNEGSKA (reference sequence). The ends lost 0 bases at V and 4 bases at J; junction bases unmatched: 6. The CDR3 consists of 16 residues.

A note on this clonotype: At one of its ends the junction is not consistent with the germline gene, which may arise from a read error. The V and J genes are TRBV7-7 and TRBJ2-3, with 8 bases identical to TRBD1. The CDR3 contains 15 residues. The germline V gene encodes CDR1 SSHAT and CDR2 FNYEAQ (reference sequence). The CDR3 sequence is CASSLSRRGQDTQYF. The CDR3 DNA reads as TGTGCTAGCAGCTTAAGTCGCAGGGGGCAAGATACGCAGTATTTT.